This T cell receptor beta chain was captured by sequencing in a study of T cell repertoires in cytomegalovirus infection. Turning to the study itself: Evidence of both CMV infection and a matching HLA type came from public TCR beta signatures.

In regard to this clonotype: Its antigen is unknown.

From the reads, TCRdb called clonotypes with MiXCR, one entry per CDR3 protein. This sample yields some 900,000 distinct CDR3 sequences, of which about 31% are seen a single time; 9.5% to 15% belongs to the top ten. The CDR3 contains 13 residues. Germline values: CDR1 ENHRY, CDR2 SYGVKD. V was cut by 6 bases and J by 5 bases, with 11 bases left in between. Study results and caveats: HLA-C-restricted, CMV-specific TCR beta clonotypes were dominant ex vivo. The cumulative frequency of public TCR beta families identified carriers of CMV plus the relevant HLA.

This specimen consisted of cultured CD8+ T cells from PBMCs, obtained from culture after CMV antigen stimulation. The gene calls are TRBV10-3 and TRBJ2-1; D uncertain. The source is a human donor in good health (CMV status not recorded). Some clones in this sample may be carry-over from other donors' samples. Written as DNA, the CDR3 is TGTGCCATCAGGACCACAGCTAACAATGAGCAGTTCTTC. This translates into CAIRTTANNEQFF.